The present TCR beta chain was sequenced within a study of post-analysis software for immune sequencing data. Whole-study context: Patients had relapsing-remitting, secondary progressive or progressive-relapsing multiple sclerosis; some lacked subtype. General study results and limits: TRBV5-6, TRBV5-1 and TRBV20-1 were among four or five TRBV segments more frequent in patients than controls. Controls' normalized Chao1 diversity significantly exceeded that of multiple sclerosis patients.

CDR1 and CDR2 from the germline V gene are LGHNA and YSLEER. The CDR3 runs 14 residues. Trimming took 1 base from V and 4 from J, leaving 10 bases between them. In this sample, this clonotype turned up a few times. As yet, its antigen is unknown. Prepared TCR beta cDNA libraries contained unique molecular identifiers. TCRdb passed the PCR reads through MiXCR, listing each CDR3 protein once. Of about 430,000 distinct CDR3 sequences in the sample, approximately 38% were seen once. The clonotype comes from a girl aged 2-9 years with multiple sclerosis. This rearrangement joins TRBV4-3 to TRBJ1-2, with D maybe TRBD1 (6 bases). The specimen sequenced was blood. Here the CDR3 reads CASSQVTGPYGYTF. DNA for the CDR3: TGCGCCAGCAGCCAAGTTACAGGGCCCTATGGCTACACCTTC.